This TCR beta chain was sequenced during a study of T cells in Graves' hyperthyroidism and ophthalmopathy. Diagnoses were made from clinical symptoms, serum measures (thyroxine and TRAb), thyroid ultrasound and orbital computed tomography. This clonotype showed up many times. Its antigen is unidentified. Notes on the study in general: Most expanded thyroid clonotypes above 0.001 also appeared in blood. The model predicted ophthalmopathy a median approximately 6 months before onset.

This CDR3 has 12 residues. The germline gives CDR1 DFQATT, CDR2 SNEGSKA (reference sequence). V lost 6 bases, J lost 3 bases, and 12 bases lay in between. From RNA transcripts, TCR beta CDR3 regions were amplified. TCR CDR3 regions were first amplified by RT-PCR with HTBI primers. TCRdb fed the multiplex PCR reads into MiXCR, producing one record per CDR3 protein. The top ten hold roughly 6.5% of the sample, which has 650,000 to 800,000 distinct CDR3 sequences, 45% seen once. This chain connects TRBV20-1 to TRBJ2-7; maybe TRBD2 (6 bases). Sequenced: peripheral blood or thyroid tissue (not recorded which). The receptor was isolated from an adult man with Graves' disease, either hyperthyroidism or ophthalmopathy (not recorded which). CDR3: CSARVGGYEQYF. The CDR3 DNA reads TGCAGTGCGAGGGTGGGGGGCTACGAGCAGTACTTC.